The 17 T cell receptor beta chains listed next were all sequenced from one sample in a study of blood T cell repertoires in COVID-19. Using immunoSEQ multiplex PCR, the repertoire was profiled, and TCRdb retains in-frame clones only, with some absent. This sample has roughly 200,000 clones, with approximately 78% found just once. The sample comprised peripheral blood. The receptors were sampled from a woman over 75 with active or convalescent COVID-19.

This chain links TRBV3-1 (or the pseudogene TRBV3-2) with TRBJ2-2, with a possible D match to TRBD2 (5 bases). CDR1 is LGHDT, CDR2 YNNKEL, per germline (reference sequence). V was shortened by 3 bases and J by 4 bases, with 15 bases between the two germline ends. The CDR3 sequence is 16 residues long. The CDR3 protein is CASSHRGRVGTGELFF. CDR3 sequence (DNA): TGTGCCAGCAGCCATAGAGGGCGCGTGGGCACCGGGGAGCTGTTTTTT.

This clone was found a few times. The chain joins TRBV18 to TRBJ1-2; the D is unclear. CDR1 and CDR2 (germline): KGHSH, LQKENI. V gave up 2 bases and J gave up 5 bases, with 6 bases separating them. The CDR3 spans 12 residues. CDR3 in DNA: TGTGCCAGCTCACCAAGAGAATATGGCTACACCTTC. This gives the protein CASSPREYGYTF.

V usage is TRBV5-4 and J usage is TRBJ2-6; 8 positions match TRBD1. This CDR3 has 15 amino acids. V trimming: 7 bases; J trimming: 4 bases; junction bases outside the gene matches: 7. The germline V gene encodes CDR1 SGHNT and CDR2 YYREEE (reference sequence). The CDR3 nucleotides read TGTGCCAGCTTCAACAGGGGGGCCGGGGCCAACGTCCTGACTTTC. Translated, it gives CASFNRGAGANVLTF.

This chain links TRBV2 with TRBJ1-5, with TRBD1 as a possible D gene (6 bases). Trimming shortened V by 3 bases and J by 3 bases, and 15 bases separated the two germline ends. This CDR3 comprises 16 residues. The germline V gene has CDR1 SNHLY and CDR2 FYNNEI. This chain's CDR3 is CASSEGSGVNNQPQHF. The CDR3 region has the DNA TGTGCCAGCAGTGAGGGATCAGGGGTGAACAATCAGCCCCAGCATTTT. Supplemented by reference TRBV2 and TRBJ1-5, the full variable domain reads EPEVTQTPSHQVTQMGQEVILRCVPISNHLYFYWYRQILGQKVEFLVSFYNNEISEKSEIFDDQFSVERPDGSNFTLKIRSTKLEDSAMYFCASSEGSGVNNQPQHFGDGTRLSIL.

CDR3 bases: TGTGCCAGCAGGCTTCAGGGGGGAAACACTGAAGCTTTCTTT. Its protein is CASRLQGGNTEAFF. The chain couples TRBV7-3 to TRBJ1-1; TRBD1 matches 7 bases. Trimming cost V 6 bases and J 2 bases; bases outside gene matches: 6. This CDR3 is 14 amino acids long. The V gene's germline CDR1 is SGHTA and CDR2 FQGTGA.

This clone was observed at least ten times. The chain carries TRBV27 and TRBJ1-2; D ambiguous. Germline values: CDR1 MNHEY, CDR2 SMNVEV (reference sequence). Trimming stripped 2 bases from V and 8 bases from J, with 15 bases between. The CDR3 length is 14 residues. The CDR3 bases are TGTGCCAGCAGTTTAGGTCGGGGTAGAGGAGGCTACACCTTC. Amino acid sequence: CASSLGRGRGGYTF.

This clone has just a few counts. The V call is TRBV10-3, the J call TRBJ1-4; D unclear. In germline, CDR1 is ENHRY, CDR2 SYGVKD. This CDR3 is built from 15 residues. V lost 0 bases to trimming and J lost 3 bases, with 8 bases between them. CDR3 sequence: CAISESSGSNEKLFF. The CDR3 DNA reads TGTGCCATCAGTGAGTCCTCGGGTTCTAATGAAAAACTGTTTTTT.

The chain links TRBV6-4 to TRBJ2-3; 7 nucleotides line up with TRBD1. With V trimmed by 0 bases and J by 9 bases, 3 bases remained unmatched. The CDR3 has 13 amino acids. CDR1 and CDR2 (germline): MRHNA, SNTAGT. The CDR3 region is CASSDSRDRTQYF. Here the CDR3 DNA reads TGTGCCAGCAGTGACTCCCGGGACAGAACGCAGTATTTT.

V gene TRBV6-5 combines with J gene TRBJ1-1; no clear D gene. The CDR3 is made up of 15 amino acids. Germline values: CDR1 MNHEY, CDR2 SVGAGI. The V and J ends lost 0 bases and 1 base respectively, with 9 bases between them. The CDR3 sequence is CASSYSTRSNTEAFF. The DNA of the CDR3 is TGTGCCAGCAGTTACTCGACAAGATCGAACACTGAAGCTTTCTTT.

The chain joins TRBV18 to TRBJ1-1; D gene ambiguous. The CDR3 is 14 amino acids. From germline, CDR1 is KGHSH and CDR2 LQKENI. V was trimmed by 1 base and J by 7 bases, leaving 13 bases between them. CDR3 sequence: CASSPREGPVEAFF. CDR3 DNA: TGTGCCAGCTCACCACGGGAGGGCCCAGTTGAAGCTTTCTTT.

The chain couples TRBV5-4 to TRBJ1-2; TRBD1 agrees at 10 bases. In germline, CDR1 is SGHNT, CDR2 YYREEE (reference sequence). This CDR3 comprises 14 residues. Trimming removed 4 bases from V and 13 bases from J; junction bases left unmatched: 13. The CDR3 here is CASSPPTGTGATTF. CDR3 DNA sequence: TGTGCCAGCAGCCCCCCCACCGGGACAGGGGCAACCACCTTC.

The rearrangement uses TRBV5-4 and TRBJ1-2, with a possible D match to TRBD1 (5 bases). The V end lost 4 bases, the J end lost 2 bases, and 24 bases lay between the germline ends. The CDR3 extends over 18 amino acids. Germline-derived CDR1 and CDR2 are SGHNT and YYREEE (reference sequence). CDR3 nucleotide sequence: TGTGCCAGCAGCGTAGGGGTCGCGGGAAGGACACGGAACTATGGCTACACCTTC. Amino acid sequence: CASSVGVAGRTRNYGYTF. The complete variable domain, with remaining parts taken from reference TRBV5-4 and TRBJ1-2, reads ETGVTQSPTHLIKTRGQQVTLRCSSQSGHNTVSWYQQALGQGPQFIFQYYREEENGRGNFPPRFSGLQFPNYSSELNVNALELDDSALYLCASSVGVAGRTRNYGYTFGSGTRLTVV.

This clone came up a few times. The genes are TRBV5-1 and TRBJ2-1; unclear D gene. V lost 3 bases and J lost 5, with 15 bases in between. The CDR3 is made up of 15 amino acids. Germline lookup yields CDR1 SGHRS and CDR2 YFSETQ. The CDR3, as DNA: TGCGCCAGCAGCTCGGCCTCACTAACCAACAATGAGCAGTTCTTC. It is translated as CASSSASLTNNEQFF. Using reference TRBV5-1 and TRBJ2-1 for the parts outside the CDR3, the full variable domain is KAGVTQTPRYLIKTRGQQVTLSCSPISGHRSVSWYQQTPGQGLQFLFEYFSETQRNKGNFPGRFSGRQFSNSRSEMNVSTLELGDSALYLCASSSASLTNNEQFFGPGTRLTVL.

This chain joins TRBV18 and TRBJ2-7, with 12 bases fitting TRBD2. The CDR3 has 16 amino acids. The ends lost 5 bases at V and 1 base at J; junction bases unmatched: 6. Germline V gene data show CDR1 as KGHSH and CDR2 as LQKENI. CDR3 amino acids: CASSTGLAGLSYEQYF. CDR3 bases: TGTGCCAGCTCAACAGGACTAGCGGGGTTATCCTACGAGCAGTACTTC.

The chain recombines TRBV5-1 with TRBJ2-1; TRBD2 is a possible D gene (6 bases). Germline values: CDR1 SGHRS, CDR2 YFSETQ. This CDR3 has 16 residues. Trimming shortened V by 4 bases and J by 3 bases, and 17 bases separated the two germline ends. The CDR3 region is CASSTGTLERYNEQFF. CDR3 nucleotides: TGCGCCAGCAGCACTGGGACTCTCGAGCGCTACAATGAGCAGTTCTTC. The whole variable domain, remainder taken from reference TRBV5-1 and TRBJ2-1, is KAGVTQTPRYLIKTRGQQVTLSCSPISGHRSVSWYQQTPGQGLQFLFEYFSETQRNKGNFPGRFSGRQFSNSRSEMNVSTLELGDSALYLCASSTGTLERYNEQFFGPGTRLTVL.

The chain uses TRBV19 and TRBJ1-2; TRBD1 aligns across 8 bases. V trimming: 5 bases; J trimming: 0 bases; junction bases outside the gene matches: 2. Germline loops: CDR1 LNHDA, CDR2 SQIVND (reference sequence). This CDR3 is 14 amino acids long. CDR3 coding DNA: TGTGCCAGTAGTTCGACAGGGGCTAACTATGGCTACACCTTC. Translating gives CASSSTGANYGYTF. Together with reference TRBV19 and TRBJ1-2, the CDR3 gives the full variable domain: DGGITQSPKYLFRKEGQNVTLSCEQNLNHDAMYWYRQDPGQGLRLIYYSQIVNDFQKGDIAEGYSVSREKKESFPLTVTSAQKNPTAFYLCASSSTGANYGYTFGSGTRLTVV.

This chain connects TRBV2 to TRBJ1-1; weak D call: TRBD1 (5 bases). Germline CDR1 reads SNHLY; CDR2 reads FYNNEI. V shed 5 bases and J shed 5 bases, with 12 bases lying between them. The CDR3 has 13 residues. The CDR3 DNA is TGTGCCAGCAGTTATGAAAGGGGAACTGAAGCTTTCTTT. Its protein is CASSYERGTEAFF.